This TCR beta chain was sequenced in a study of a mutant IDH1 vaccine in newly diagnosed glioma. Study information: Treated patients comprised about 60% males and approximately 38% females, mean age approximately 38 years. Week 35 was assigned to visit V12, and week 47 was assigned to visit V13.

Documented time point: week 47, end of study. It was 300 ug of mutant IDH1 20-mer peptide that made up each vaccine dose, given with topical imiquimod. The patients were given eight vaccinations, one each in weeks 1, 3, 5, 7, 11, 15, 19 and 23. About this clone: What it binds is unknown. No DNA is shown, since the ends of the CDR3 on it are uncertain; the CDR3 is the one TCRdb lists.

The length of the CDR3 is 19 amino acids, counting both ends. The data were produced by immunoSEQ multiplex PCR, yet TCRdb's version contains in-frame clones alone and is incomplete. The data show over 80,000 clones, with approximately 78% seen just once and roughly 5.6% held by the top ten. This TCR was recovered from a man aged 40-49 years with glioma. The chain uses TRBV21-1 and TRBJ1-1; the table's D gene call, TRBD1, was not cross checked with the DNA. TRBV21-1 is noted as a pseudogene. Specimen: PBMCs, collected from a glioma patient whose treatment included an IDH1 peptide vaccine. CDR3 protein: CASSKERPGQVAEGTEAFF.